The present entry profiles one TCR beta chain with its context. Its antigen remains unidentified. The investigators amplified TCR beta CDR3 regions from RNA transcripts. With the HTBI primer set, the TCR CDR3 went through a first round of RT-PCR. TCRdb itself ran the multiplex PCR reads through MiXCR, one entry per CDR3 protein. The data contain around 340,000 distinct CDR3 sequences, approximately 18% of them singletons. This entry is derived from a study of T cells in Graves' hyperthyroidism and ophthalmopathy. Study outcomes and limitations: Before onset, ophthalmopathy was predicted by the model a median around 6 months earlier. From stable hyperthyroidism, ophthalmopathy was set apart by a 13 V-J model.

The PBMCs studied were ones that came from roughly 11 ml fresh peripheral blood. The CDR3 has 15 amino acids. The germline gives CDR1 LNHDA, CDR2 SQIVND (reference sequence). J gave up 2 bases and V 7 bases, and 7 bases lay outside the gene matches. The chain couples TRBV19 to TRBJ2-2; TRBD2 aligns across 7 bases. The receptor's source is a woman younger than 45 with Graves' hyperthyroidism that later progressed to Graves' ophthalmopathy. Sequenced: blood. Here the CDR3 reads CASMPSGDNTGELFF. The CDR3 DNA sequence: TGTGCCAGTATGCCCAGCGGGGATAACACCGGGGAGCTGTTTTTT.